This TCR beta chain was captured in a study of long-term antiretroviral therapy in people with HIV (dated by TCRdb to 2022 to 2024). In the study overall: The earliest samples were collected approximately a decade before the 2015 WHO recommendation for immediate ART, a period when ART was typically delayed until CD4 counts fell. From some 30 adults with confirmed HIV infection, the cohort provided 150 to 200 cryopreserved PBMC samples, gathered serially across a mean of about six years (range 1-12). About 35% of the 30 participants with HIV were female. No cross-contamination during QIAcube processing was shown when test extractions of a monoclonal T-cell line were performed alongside 30 to 40 polyclonal samples. Whether ART initiation and durable HIV suppression were associated with changes in peripheral blood TRB repertoire composition and diversity was tested in a retrospective serial study. What the work shows at the level of the full study, not this receptor alone: Limited PBMC availability meant only the TCR beta chain was sequenced, without alpha chain pairing. The samples span the years 2004 to 2017, and the ART regimens used may be less effective than current regimens. No data were available on ART adherence, viral resistance or therapy changes, limiting inferences about post-ART repertoire changes. Expanded TRB clones identified before ART initiation dominated the repertoire at all time points, although this dominance fluctuated and declined in many PLHIV after ART. Compared with controls, HIV repertoires had narrower CDR3 length ranges, and the network structure pointed to an antigen-experienced repertoire that shifted only slightly toward naive after ART. A significant increase in TRB diversity was found to be associated with ART initiation, although TRB diversity was observed to remain significantly below that of transplant donor controls even after long-term ART. Because cell numbers in pre-ART samples were limited, unsorted PBMC were profiled instead of sorted CD4+ and CD8+ T cells.

Sequencing of the TRB variable region was done with the immunoSEQ hsTCRB v3.0 assay at survey level resolution. The target sequencing depth for TRB was about 35,000-50,000 T-cell genomes per sample. TRB libraries were pooled and sequenced on an Illumina MiSeq using a v3 150-cycle kit. Per the original workflow: Repertoire analysis was run in R within a reproducible Nextflow workflow that covered QC, data transformation and analysis. Custom analyses were implemented in LymphoSeq2, an R package for AIRR-Seq data exploration. A handful of samples yielding fewer than 5000 total TRB sequences were excluded, leaving 188 analyzed HIV repertoires. Among the 200 or so HIV repertoires that were kept, roughly 58 were collected before ART initiation and about 130 were collected after ART initiation. Repertoires were downsampled to 5000 TRB nucleotide sequences, with summary statistics averaged over 100 downsampling iterations. The analysis kept only TRB sequences whose CDR3 regions were at least seven amino acids long. A Shannon entropy-derived clonality score and the Gini coefficient were used to measure diversity. Repertoire networks linked the top 5000 CDR3 amino acid sequences whenever two sequences differed by an edit distance of one. GLIPH2 predicted antigen specificity groups and MHC restriction for TRB CDR3 amino acid sequences. To flag known associations with CMV, EBV, HIV or tissue antigens, CDR3 amino acid sequences were compared against VDJdb and McPAS-TCR. Pre-ART, post-ART and control groups were compared with Wilcoxon signed-rank tests and Holm-Bonferroni correction. TCRdb took over this immuneACCESS table, retaining in-frame rearrangements with V and J assigned. Such tables are incomplete; in checked studies, under half of the missing clones stem from an unresolved V gene, and the remainder is unexplained. D and trimming were read from the DNA, whereas the V and J calls and clone size are those reported in that table. The sample table lists about 16,000 clones, about 86% of them with a count of one. The ten most abundant clones make up more than 7% of the sample.

V is cut by 6 bases and J by 0 bases, and the space between the germline ends is 11 bases. Taken from cysteine to phenylalanine, the CDR3 has 14 residues. Only the CDR3 part of the read is kept: 42 bases, read in frame from the first base. CDR1 and CDR2, looked up from the germline V gene (reference sequence), are GTSNPN and SVGIG. Inclusion was restricted to participants for whom at least one PBMC sample before ART initiation and at least two post-ART samples were available. Treatment was received in the United States of America by all participants with HIV. Before DNA extraction, cryopreserved samples of about 0.95-11 million PBMC were thawed and then washed. At the time of the earliest PBMC sample, participants with HIV were aged between roughly 23 and 60 years. Each participant contributed PBMC samples from 1-4 timepoints before ART initiation and 2-8 timepoints after ART initiation, with a median of 7 samples. Serial HIV viral load, CD4+ T-cell count, ART history and demographic data were obtained for every participant. A Qiagen kit on a QIAcube was used to extract genomic DNA from unsorted PBMC, with samples processed in batches of 12.

On this clone: Its antigen target is currently unknown. Base qualities are not at hand, and no much larger clone is one base apart.

This clonotype was sampled from a man between 18 and 35 years old with HIV. The chain couples TRBV30 to TRBJ1-4, with the D gene uncertain. Sample: unsorted PBMCs, taken 0.1 years after starting antiretroviral therapy. In nucleotides, the sequence is TGTGCCTGCTCGGGCCGGGCAACTAATGAAAAACTGTTTTTT. The encoded protein is CACSGRATNEKLFF.